This T cell receptor (beta chain) was sequenced during a study of blood T cell repertoires in COVID-19. This clone was seen just once. This CDR3 is built from 14 residues. CDR1 is MDHEN, CDR2 SYDVKM, per germline. V lost 4 bases, J lost 0 bases, and 7 bases lay in between. In the authors' methods: Amplifying reference gene primers gave estimates of nucleated cell counts. Assay: immunoSEQ multiplex PCR; the TCRdb copy retains only in-frame clones and omits some. V, J and clone size derive from that table, while D and trimming were established from the DNA sequence. The table shows approximately 210,000 clones, with over 80% occurring only once.

Specimen: peripheral blood. The chain has TRBV28 and TRBJ1-3; D is perhaps TRBD1 (6 bases). The receptor's source is a human donor in a cohort sampled during active COVID-19. CDR3 sequence (DNA): TGTGCCAGCAGTTGGACAGCCTCTGGAAACACCATATATTTT. Protein product: CASSWTASGNTIYF.